This T cell receptor beta chain was retrieved from a study of response to subunit inactivated influenza vaccine. In this sample, this clonotype turned up a few times. The antigen is unknown. In TCRdb, the RT-PCR reads were re-called with MiXCR into one record per CDR3 protein. The sample lists almost 250,000 distinct CDR3 sequences, 9.5% to 15% occurring once. The length of the CDR3 is 13 residues. Trimming cost V 3 bases and J 10 bases, with 12 bases left between them. General study findings and limits: Authors suggested each seasonal flu vaccination may recruit only limited numbers of new T cells.

Sequencing used non-naive T cells sorted from PBMCs, obtained 14 to 15 days before vaccination. This chain joins TRBV12-3 or TRBV12-4 and TRBJ1-4, with D uncertain. This TCR was sampled from a man in his fifties or sixties who received an inactivated influenza vaccine. DNA for the CDR3: TGTGCCAGCAGTTTGGGTAGGGTACGAAAACTGTTTTTT. Translating gives CASSLGRVRKLFF.